Reported below is one T cell receptor (beta chain). Its matching antigen is unknown. The data originate from a study of radiation and T cells in renal cell carcinoma. The CDR3 covers 17 residues. Germline CDR1 MGHRA, CDR2 YSYEKL. Trimming took 0 bases from V and 0 from J, leaving 11 bases between them. Time point meaning: baseline pretreatment blood. The treatment here: 15 Gy SBRT to primary tumor, nephrectomy 4 weeks later. Radiation-treated patients gave blood at baseline, week 2 and week 4. Study results and limitations: Pretreatment tumor biopsies were lacking, so baseline clonotypes are unknown. Top tumor clonotypes rose in blood 2 weeks post-radiation, then contracted.

Sequencing was performed with immunoSEQ multiplex PCR; in TCRdb, only in-frame clones are kept and a portion is missing. Among 95,000 to 150,000 clones listed, roughly 80% were seen once. The clonotype originates from a woman aged 55-75 years with renal cell carcinoma. This chain links TRBV4-1 with TRBJ1-4; D call uncertain. Sequencing used blood, obtained from a patient whose treatment included radiotherapy and nephrectomy. CDR3: CASSQDPALATNEKLFF. As DNA, the CDR3 is TGCGCCAGCAGCCAAGATCCAGCCCTTGCAACTAATGAAAAACTGTTTTTT.